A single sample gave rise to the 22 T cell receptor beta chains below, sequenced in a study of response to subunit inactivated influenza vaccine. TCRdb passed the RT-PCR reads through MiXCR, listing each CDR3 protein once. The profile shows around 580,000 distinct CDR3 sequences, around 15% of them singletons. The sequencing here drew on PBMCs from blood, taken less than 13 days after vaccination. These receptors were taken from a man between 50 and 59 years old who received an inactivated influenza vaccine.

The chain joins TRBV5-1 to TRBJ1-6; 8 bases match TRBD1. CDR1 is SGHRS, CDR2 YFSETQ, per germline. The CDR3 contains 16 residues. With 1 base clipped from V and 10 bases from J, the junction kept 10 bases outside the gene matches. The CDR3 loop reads CASSLPGPTGASPLHF. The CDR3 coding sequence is TGCGCCAGCAGCTTGCCGGGACCGACAGGGGCCTCACCCCTCCACTTT.

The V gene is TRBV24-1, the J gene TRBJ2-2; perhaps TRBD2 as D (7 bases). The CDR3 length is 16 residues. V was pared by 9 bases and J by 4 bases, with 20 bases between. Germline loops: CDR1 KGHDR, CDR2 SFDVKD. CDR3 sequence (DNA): TGTGCCACCGCCCGATCGGGGGGCGGTGGCACCGGGGAGCTGTTTTTT. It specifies CATARSGGGGTGELFF.

CDR3 sequence (DNA): TGTGCCAGCAACAAGGAGCGGGTATCCTACAATGAGCAGTTCTTC. Protein: CASNKERVSYNEQFF. The chain has TRBV6-1 and TRBJ2-1; D possibly corresponds to TRBD2 (6 bases). This CDR3 has 15 residues. Trimming took 7 bases from V and 1 from J, leaving 14 bases between them. The V gene's germline CDR1 is MNHNS and CDR2 SASEGT.

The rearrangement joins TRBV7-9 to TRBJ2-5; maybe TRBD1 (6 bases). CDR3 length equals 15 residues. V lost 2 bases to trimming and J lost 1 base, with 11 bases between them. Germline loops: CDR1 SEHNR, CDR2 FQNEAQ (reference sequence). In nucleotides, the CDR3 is TGTGCCAGCAGCTTAAGGGGACAAATCCAAGAGACCCAGTACTTC. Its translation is CASSLRGQIQETQYF.

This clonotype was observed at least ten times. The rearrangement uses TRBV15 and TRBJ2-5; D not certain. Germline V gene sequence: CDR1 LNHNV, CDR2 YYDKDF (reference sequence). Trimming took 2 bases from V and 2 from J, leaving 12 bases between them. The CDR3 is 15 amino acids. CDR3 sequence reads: CATSRSTEPQETQYF. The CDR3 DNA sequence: TGTGCCACCAGCAGATCTACGGAACCGCAAGAGACCCAGTACTTC.

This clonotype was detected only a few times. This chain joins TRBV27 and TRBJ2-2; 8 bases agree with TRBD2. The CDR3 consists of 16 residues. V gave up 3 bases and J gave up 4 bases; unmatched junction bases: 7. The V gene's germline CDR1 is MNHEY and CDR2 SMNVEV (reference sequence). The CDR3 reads CASSFFQAGGTGELFF. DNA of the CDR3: TGTGCCAGCAGTTTCTTCCAGGCGGGAGGCACCGGGGAGCTGTTTTTT.

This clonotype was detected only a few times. This CDR3 reads CASSPDTGSLYNEQFF. The CDR3 DNA reads TGTGCCAGTAGTCCGGACACAGGGTCTTTATACAATGAGCAGTTCTTC. This chain links TRBV19 with TRBJ2-1; TRBD1 is a possible D gene (6 bases). From germline, CDR1 is LNHDA and CDR2 SQIVND (reference sequence). Trimming took 5 bases from V and 4 from J, leaving 18 bases between them. The CDR3 length is 16 residues.

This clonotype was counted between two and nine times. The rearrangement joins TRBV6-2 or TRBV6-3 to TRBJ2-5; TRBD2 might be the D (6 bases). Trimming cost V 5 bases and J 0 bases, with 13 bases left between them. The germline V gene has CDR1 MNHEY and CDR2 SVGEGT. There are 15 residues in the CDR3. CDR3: CASSRGTLYQETQYF. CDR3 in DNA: TGTGCCAGCAGTCGAGGGACTCTGTACCAAGAGACCCAGTACTTC.

The CDR3 DNA reads as TGTGCCAGCAGTTTTCGGTGGCAGGATAGCAATCAGCCCCAGCATTTT. This sequence encodes CASSFRWQDSNQPQHF. The gene calls are TRBV12-3 or TRBV12-4 and TRBJ1-5; D is unclear. Trimming pared 3 bases from V and 0 bases from J, leaving 12 bases between. CDR3 size: 16 residues.

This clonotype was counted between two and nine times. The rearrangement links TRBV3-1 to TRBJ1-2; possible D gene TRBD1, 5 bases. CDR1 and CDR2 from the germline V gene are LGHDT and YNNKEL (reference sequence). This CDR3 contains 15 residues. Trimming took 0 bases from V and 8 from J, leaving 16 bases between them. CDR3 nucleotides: TGTGCCAGCAGCCAAGACTCGAGGGGAGAAGGCGGCTACACCTTC. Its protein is CASSQDSRGEGGYTF.

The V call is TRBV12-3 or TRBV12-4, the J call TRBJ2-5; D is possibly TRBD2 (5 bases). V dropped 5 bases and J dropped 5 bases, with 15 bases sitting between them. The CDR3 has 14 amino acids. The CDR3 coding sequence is TGTGCCAGCAGTGACGAGGGATCCATTGAGACCCAGTACTTC. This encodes CASSDEGSIETQYF.

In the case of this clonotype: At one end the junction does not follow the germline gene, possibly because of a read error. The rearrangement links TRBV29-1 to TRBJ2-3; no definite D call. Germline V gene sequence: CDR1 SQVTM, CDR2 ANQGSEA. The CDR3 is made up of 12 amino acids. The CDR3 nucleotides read TGCAGCGCTGAACGGCTCACAGATACGCAGTATTTT. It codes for CSAERLTDTQYF.

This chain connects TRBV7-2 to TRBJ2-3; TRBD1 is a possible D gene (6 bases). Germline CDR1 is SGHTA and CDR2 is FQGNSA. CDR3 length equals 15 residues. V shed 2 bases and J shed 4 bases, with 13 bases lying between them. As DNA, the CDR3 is TGTGCCAGCAGCTTATCAGGGGTGGTAGCAGATACGCAGTATTTT. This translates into CASSLSGVVADTQYF.

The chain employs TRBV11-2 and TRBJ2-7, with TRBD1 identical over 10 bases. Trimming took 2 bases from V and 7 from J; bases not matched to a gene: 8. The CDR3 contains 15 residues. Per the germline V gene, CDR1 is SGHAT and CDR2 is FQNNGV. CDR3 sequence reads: CASSLSGQGGSEQYF. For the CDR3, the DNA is TGTGCCAGCAGCTTATCTGGACAGGGGGGTTCGGAGCAGTACTTC.

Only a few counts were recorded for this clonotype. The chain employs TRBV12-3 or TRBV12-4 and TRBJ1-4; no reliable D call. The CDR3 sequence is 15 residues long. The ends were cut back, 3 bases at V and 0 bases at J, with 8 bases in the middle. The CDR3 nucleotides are TGTGCCAGCAGTTTCTGGTCTGCAACTAATGAAAAACTGTTTTTT. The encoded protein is CASSFWSATNEKLFF.

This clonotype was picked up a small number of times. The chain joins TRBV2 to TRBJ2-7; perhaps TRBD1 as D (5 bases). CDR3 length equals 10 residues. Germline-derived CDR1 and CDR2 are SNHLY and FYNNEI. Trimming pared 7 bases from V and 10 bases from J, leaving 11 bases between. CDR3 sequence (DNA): TGTGCCAGCAAGTCTGGGGCACAGTACTTC. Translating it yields CASKSGAQYF.

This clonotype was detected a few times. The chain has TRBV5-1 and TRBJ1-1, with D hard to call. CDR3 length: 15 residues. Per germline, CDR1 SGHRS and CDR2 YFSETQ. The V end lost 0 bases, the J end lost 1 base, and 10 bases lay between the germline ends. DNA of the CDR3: TGCGCCAGCAGCTTGGGCAGGTCCTCGAACACTGAAGCTTTCTTT. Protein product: CASSLGRSSNTEAFF.

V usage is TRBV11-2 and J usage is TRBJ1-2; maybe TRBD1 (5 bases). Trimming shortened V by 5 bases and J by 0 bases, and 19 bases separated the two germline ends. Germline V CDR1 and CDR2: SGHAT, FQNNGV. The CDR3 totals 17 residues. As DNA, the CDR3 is TGTGCCAGCAGCCCAGTGGGCAGGGCTAGGGCTAACTATGGCTACACCTTC. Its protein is CASSPVGRARANYGYTF.

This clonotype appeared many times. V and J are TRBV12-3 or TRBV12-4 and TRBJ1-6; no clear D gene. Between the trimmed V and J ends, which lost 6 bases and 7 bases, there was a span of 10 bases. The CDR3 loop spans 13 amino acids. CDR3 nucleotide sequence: TGTGCCAGCAGCCCGACCTCAAATTCACCCCTCCACTTT. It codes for CASSPTSNSPLHF.

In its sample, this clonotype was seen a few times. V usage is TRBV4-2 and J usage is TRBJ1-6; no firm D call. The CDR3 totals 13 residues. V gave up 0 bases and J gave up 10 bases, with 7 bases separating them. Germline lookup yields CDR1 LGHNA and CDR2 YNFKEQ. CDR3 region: CASSQEPQSPLHF. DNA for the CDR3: TGTGCCAGCAGCCAAGAGCCACAATCACCCCTCCACTTT.

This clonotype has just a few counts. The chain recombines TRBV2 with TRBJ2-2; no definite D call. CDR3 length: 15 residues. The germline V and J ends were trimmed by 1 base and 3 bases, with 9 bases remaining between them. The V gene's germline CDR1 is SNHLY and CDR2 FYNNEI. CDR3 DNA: TGTGCCAGCAGTGAAGGGGCAGGTTACACCGGGGAGCTGTTTTTT. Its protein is CASSEGAGYTGELFF.

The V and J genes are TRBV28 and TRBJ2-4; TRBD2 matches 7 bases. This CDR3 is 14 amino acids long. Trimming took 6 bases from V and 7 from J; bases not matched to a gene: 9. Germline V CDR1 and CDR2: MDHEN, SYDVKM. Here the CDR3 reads CASSSSAGRNIQYF. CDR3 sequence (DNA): TGTGCCAGCAGCTCCAGCGCCGGGAGGAACATTCAGTACTTC.